This TCR beta chain was recovered during a study of blood T cell repertoires in COVID-19. Looking at the study overall: Spain, Italy and the United States supplied samples that represented acute and convalescent COVID-19. T cells, B-cell-depleted T cells, or PBMCs supplied cDNA or gDNA.

Germline CDR1 SNHLY, CDR2 FYNNEI. The length of the CDR3 is 16 residues. V dropped 4 bases and J dropped 3; count of bases not matched to a gene: 9. Authors' analysis steps: Reference gene primer amplification gave estimated nucleated cell counts. This table comes from immunoSEQ multiplex PCR, and its TCRdb copy is limited to in-frame clones, with some not included. That table supplies the V and J calls and clone size; D and trimming were determined from the DNA. The data show around 56,000 clones, approximately 80% seen once. The receptor was isolated from a man aged 55 to 70 with acute or convalescent COVID-19. The chain recombines TRBV2 with TRBJ2-7; TRBD1 matches 10 bases. Sequencing input: peripheral blood. CDR3: CASSAPDRDRGYEQYF. The CDR3 DNA is TGTGCCAGCAGTGCGCCGGACCGGGACAGGGGCTACGAGCAGTACTTC.